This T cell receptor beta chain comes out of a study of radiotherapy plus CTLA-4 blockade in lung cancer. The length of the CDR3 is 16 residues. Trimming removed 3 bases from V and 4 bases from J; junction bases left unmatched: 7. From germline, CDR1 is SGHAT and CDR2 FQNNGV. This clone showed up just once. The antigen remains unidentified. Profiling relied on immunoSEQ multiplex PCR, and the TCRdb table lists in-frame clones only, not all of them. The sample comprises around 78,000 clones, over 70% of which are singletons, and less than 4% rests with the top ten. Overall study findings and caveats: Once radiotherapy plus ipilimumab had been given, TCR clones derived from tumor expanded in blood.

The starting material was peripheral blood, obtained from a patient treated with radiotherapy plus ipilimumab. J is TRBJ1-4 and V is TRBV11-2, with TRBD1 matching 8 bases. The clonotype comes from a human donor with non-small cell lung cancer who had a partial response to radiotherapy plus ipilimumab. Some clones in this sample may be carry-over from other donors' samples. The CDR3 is CASSLGGTGYNEKLFF. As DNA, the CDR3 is TGTGCCAGCAGCTTGGGGGGGACAGGCTATAATGAAAAACTGTTTTTT. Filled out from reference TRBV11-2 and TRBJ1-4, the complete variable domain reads EAGVAQSPRYKIIEKRQSVAFWCNPISGHATLYWYQQILGQGPKLLIQFQNNGVVDDSQLPKDRFSAERLKGVDSTLKIQPAKLEDSAVYLCASSLGGTGYNEKLFFGSGTQLSVL.